Only a few counts were recorded for the clone carrying this TCR beta chain. Measured with immunoSEQ multiplex PCR; TCRdb has only the in-frame clones, and not every one. The sample yields roughly 430,000 clones, 88% seen once. Losses at the gene ends were 4 bases for V and 10 bases for J; bases not matched to a gene: 13. The CDR3 is 15 amino acids. Germline V gene sequence: CDR1 LNHDA, CDR2 SQIVND (reference sequence). These data are taken from a study of blood T cell repertoires in COVID-19. Sequencing was performed on PBMCs or T cells enriched from blood (not recorded which). The clonotype comes from a woman between 35 and 50 years old with acute COVID-19. V and J are TRBV19 and TRBJ1-5, with 7 bases that match TRBD1. CDR3 sequence (DNA): TGTGCCAGTAGTACCGGCCCCTCGACAGGGTTTCCCCAGCATTTT. Translated, it gives CASSTGPSTGFPQHF.